Below are 25 T cell receptor beta chains sequenced from a single sample in a study of T cells in Graves' hyperthyroidism and ophthalmopathy. What was amplified from RNA transcripts were TCR beta CDR3 regions. HTBI primers were the set used in a first-round RT-PCR of the TCR CDR3. Via MiXCR, TCRdb re-called the multiplex PCR reads, giving one row per CDR3 protein. The sample lists 200,000 to 250,000 distinct CDR3 sequences; around 17% were seen once. The sample taken for sequencing was blood. Every receptor here comes from a man aged 35 to 55 with Graves' hyperthyroidism.

The genes are TRBV5-1 and TRBJ1-2; D gene uncertain. The germline V gene encodes CDR1 SGHRS and CDR2 YFSETQ. The CDR3 is 14 residues long. V lost 4 bases and J 8 bases, leaving 18 bases between the germline ends. The CDR3 DNA reads as TGCGCCAGCAGCGATTCCGGGCAGACGGGGGGCTACACCTTC. The encoded protein is CASSDSGQTGGYTF.

This clonotype occurred many times. The chain joins TRBV11-2 to TRBJ1-2, with D tentatively TRBD1 (5 bases). The V and J ends lost 1 base and 0 bases respectively, with 12 bases between them. Germline-derived CDR1 and CDR2 are SGHAT and FQNNGV. The CDR3 spans 16 residues. The CDR3 coding sequence is TGTGCCAGCAGCTTAGTAGGCGGACACTCTAACTATGGCTACACCTTC. It is translated as CASSLVGGHSNYGYTF. The full variable domain, its missing parts supplied by reference TRBV11-2 and TRBJ1-2, is EAGVAQSPRYKIIEKRQSVAFWCNPISGHATLYWYQQILGQGPKLLIQFQNNGVVDDSQLPKDRFSAERLKGVDSTLKIQPAKLEDSAVYLCASSLVGGHSNYGYTFGSGTRLTVV.

The CDR3 DNA follows: TGCAGCGTTGCGTTGGACAGGGTCTCCCCCCAGCATTTT. The encoded protein is CSVALDRVSPQHF. This sequence joins TRBV29-1 and TRBJ1-5, with 8 bases fitting TRBD1. The CDR3 length is 13 residues. V lost 4 bases to trimming and J lost 10 bases; unmatched junction nucleotides: 9. Germline values: CDR1 SQVTM, CDR2 ANQGSEA.

This clonotype has ten or more counts. The V gene is TRBV12-3 or TRBV12-4, the J gene TRBJ2-1; 9 bases match TRBD1. CDR3 length equals 14 residues. V shed 6 bases, J shed 7 bases, and the junction held 7 bases outside the gene matches. CDR3 region: CASSSGQGDNEQFF. In DNA, the CDR3 is TGTGCCAGCAGCTCGGGACAGGGCGATAATGAGCAGTTCTTC.

This clonotype appeared many times. The V gene is TRBV7-2, the J gene TRBJ2-1; 7 nucleotides match TRBD1. The CDR3 contains 15 residues. V shed 5 bases and J 9 bases; nucleotides not matched to a gene: 13. CDR1 and CDR2 (germline): SGHTA, FQGNSA. The CDR3 is CASSTRQGRVGEQFF. In DNA form, the CDR3 reads TGTGCCAGCAGCACAAGACAGGGACGTGTGGGTGAGCAGTTCTTC.

This clonotype was seen many times. The chain is built from TRBV6-2 or TRBV6-3 and TRBJ1-1; D is unclear. CDR1 is MNHEY, CDR2 SVGEGT, per germline. Trimming took off 6 bases at V and 10 bases at J, with 15 bases between the two ends. This CDR3 is built from 12 residues. The chain's CDR3 is CASRSFDWAAFF. For the CDR3, the DNA is TGTGCCAGCAGGTCCTTTGACTGGGCAGCTTTCTTT.

The table lists this clonotype with many counts. This chain uses TRBV2 with TRBJ2-7; a weak D match, TRBD2 (6 bases). The germline V gene has CDR1 SNHLY and CDR2 FYNNEI. This CDR3 spans 12 amino acids. Trimming removed 6 bases from V and 6 bases from J, with 12 bases in between. CDR3 in amino acids: CASRGREPEQYF. CDR3 bases: TGTGCCAGCAGAGGACGGGAGCCCGAGCAGTACTTC.

This clonotype was counted a few times. The chain has TRBV5-1 and TRBJ1-6, with a weak D call TRBD1 (5 bases). Germline lookup yields CDR1 SGHRS and CDR2 YFSETQ. CDR3 length: 13 residues. The V gene lost 5 bases and the J gene lost 9 bases, with 12 bases spanning the gap. The CDR3 loop is CASRTEPSSPLHF. CDR3 nucleotides: TGCGCCAGCAGGACAGAACCGAGTTCACCCCTCCACTTT.

The genes are TRBV2 and TRBJ2-7; unclear D gene. The germline V gene has CDR1 SNHLY and CDR2 FYNNEI. Trimming took 7 bases from V and 5 from J, leaving 18 bases between them. CDR3 length: 14 residues. The CDR3 sequence: CASTLYSSYDEQYF. CDR3 nucleotides: TGTGCCAGCACGCTGTACAGTAGCTACGACGAGCAGTACTTC.

This clonotype was seen at least ten times. The chain links TRBV6-2 or TRBV6-3 to TRBJ2-1; TRBD2 agrees at 8 bases. CDR1 MNHEY and CDR2 SVGEGT come from the germline V gene. The CDR3 has 15 residues. Trimming took 5 bases from V and 4 from J; bases not matched to a gene: 7. The CDR3 region is CASSRDGGGYNEQFF. CDR3 bases: TGTGCCAGCAGTCGCGACGGCGGGGGGTACAATGAGCAGTTCTTC.

In its sample, this clonotype was seen many times. The chain carries TRBV6-1 and TRBJ2-3; unclear D gene. The CDR3 runs to 13 residues. From germline, CDR1 is MNHNS and CDR2 SASEGT. The germline V and J ends were trimmed by 6 bases and 4 bases, with 11 bases remaining between them. The CDR3 DNA follows: TGTGCCAGCAGCTCGGGCACGCCAGATACGCAGTATTTT. It translates to CASSSGTPDTQYF.

In this sample, this clonotype turned up a few times. The chain combines TRBV20-1 with TRBJ1-6; perhaps TRBD1 as D (6 bases). The CDR3 runs 16 residues. Germline assignment: CDR1 DFQATT and CDR2 SNEGSKA (reference sequence). Trimming took off 3 bases at V and 4 bases at J, with 16 bases between the two ends. As DNA, the CDR3 is TGCAGTGCTAGCAAGCAGGGGCAGCTGTATAATTCACCCCTCCACTTT. Translating gives CSASKQGQLYNSPLHF.

The CDR3 spells CSARDPGQGSISPLHF. As DNA, the CDR3 is TGCAGTGCTAGAGACCCAGGACAGGGTAGCATATCACCCCTCCACTTT. The chain employs TRBV20-1 and TRBJ1-6; 8 bases map to TRBD1. The CDR3 contains 16 residues. CDR1 DFQATT and CDR2 SNEGSKA come from the germline V gene (reference sequence). V was pared by 0 bases and J by 10 bases, with 11 bases of the junction left unmatched.

This clonotype has at least ten counts. The rearrangement links TRBV28 to TRBJ1-1; 9 positions match TRBD1. The junction had 4 bases not matched to a gene; V was cut back by 4 bases and J by 1 base. Germline values: CDR1 MDHEN, CDR2 SYDVKM. CDR3 size: 15 residues. CDR3 region: CASSSWTGENTEAFF. The CDR3 DNA reads as TGTGCCAGCAGTTCATGGACAGGGGAGAACACTGAAGCTTTCTTT.

Note on this clonotype: Given a much more abundant clone one base away, this may be a read error. This chain links TRBV4-3 with TRBJ2-7, with D possibly matching TRBD2 (5 bases). Per germline, CDR1 LGHNA and CDR2 YSLEER. The CDR3 extends over 13 amino acids. V lost 0 bases and J lost 6, with 9 bases in between. The CDR3 DNA reads TGCGCCAGCAGCCAAGAGGACTGTGGCGAGCAGTACTTC. Translating gives CASSQEDCGEQYF.

The V and J genes are TRBV6-1 and TRBJ1-1, with TRBD1 as a possible D gene (5 bases). Trimming shortened V by 7 bases and J by 1 base, and 16 bases separated the two germline ends. The germline V gene has CDR1 MNHNS and CDR2 SASEGT. The length of the CDR3 is 15 residues. CDR3 region: CASNSLGTENTEAFF. The CDR3 region has the DNA TGTGCCAGCAACTCCCTGGGGACTGAGAACACTGAAGCTTTCTTT.

This clonotype came up a few times. The CDR3 bases are TGTGCCAGCAGCGCTGAACAGAATTCACCCCTCCACTTT. It is translated as CASSAEQNSPLHF. V is TRBV9 and J is TRBJ1-6, with D unresolved. The V end lost 3 bases, the J end lost 7 bases, and 8 bases lay between the germline ends. The V gene's germline CDR1 is SGDLS and CDR2 YYNGEE. The CDR3 has 13 residues. The entire variable domain, with the rest obtained from reference TRBV9 and TRBJ1-6, is as follows: DSGVTQTPKHLITATGQRVTLRCSPRSGDLSVYWYQQSLDQGLQFLIQYYNGEERAKGNILERFSAQQFPDLHSELNLSSLELGDSALYFCASSAEQNSPLHFGNGTRLTVT.

This clonotype has a count of ten or more. This chain joins TRBV2 and TRBJ1-2; 7 positions agree with TRBD1. The V gene's germline CDR1 is SNHLY and CDR2 FYNNEI. This CDR3 is 14 amino acids long. Trimming removed 8 bases from V and 4 bases from J; junction bases left unmatched: 10. The CDR3 spells CASLLDAGGYGYTF. CDR3 bases: TGTGCCAGCCTCCTCGACGCAGGGGGCTATGGCTACACCTTC.

This chain links TRBV20-1 with TRBJ1-4; D may be TRBD1 (5 bases). Trimming left V 3 bases short and J 7 bases short, with 15 bases between. CDR3 size: 14 residues. Germline V gene sequence: CDR1 DFQATT, CDR2 SNEGSKA (reference sequence). The CDR3 DNA reads as TGCAGTGCTAGCAGACACTCCGGGGGTGAAAAACTGTTTTTT. This codes for CSASRHSGGEKLFF.

V usage is TRBV28 and J usage is TRBJ2-7, with 9 positions matching TRBD1. The V segment lost 6 bases and the J segment 1 base; nucleotides outside the gene matches: 7. Germline CDR1 MDHEN, CDR2 SYDVKM. The CDR3 has 15 amino acids. The chain's CDR3 is CASRSGTGTSYEQYF. In DNA, the CDR3 is TGTGCCAGCAGATCCGGGACAGGGACTTCCTACGAGCAGTACTTC.

The table lists this clonotype with many counts. This sequence joins TRBV7-3 and TRBJ2-2; D remains ambiguous. This CDR3 has 12 residues. Trimming took off 5 bases at V and 6 bases at J, with 7 bases between the two ends. Germline CDR1 reads SGHTA; CDR2 reads FQGTGA. Written as DNA, the CDR3 is TGTGCCAGCAGCAAAGGCTCCGGGGAGCTGTTTTTT. Translation: CASSKGSGELFF.

This clonotype was observed at least ten times. The chain links TRBV28 to TRBJ2-1; TRBD1 is a possible D gene (6 bases). Germline lookup yields CDR1 MDHEN and CDR2 SYDVKM. Trimming shortened V by 5 bases and J by 10 bases, and 21 bases separated the two germline ends. The CDR3 covers 15 residues. The CDR3 DNA reads as TGTGCCAGCAGTCCGCAGGGGATGGGTTACTTCGAGCAGTTCTTC. This codes for CASSPQGMGYFEQFF. The variable domain in full, with the rest retrieved from reference TRBV28 and TRBJ2-1, is DVKVTQSSRYLVKRTGEKVFLECVQDMDHENMFWYRQDPGLGLRLIYFSYDVKMKEKGDIPEGYSVSREKKERFSLILESASTNQTSMYLCASSPQGMGYFEQFFGPGTRLTVL.

The V gene is TRBV19, the J gene TRBJ1-5; D unclear. The CDR3 sequence is 15 residues long. V was pared by 2 bases and J by 8 bases, with 16 bases between. CDR1 LNHDA and CDR2 SQIVND come from the germline V gene (reference sequence). The CDR3 coding sequence is TGTGCCAGTAGTATACCGGACCGTCGAGGCAAGCCCCAGCATTTT. Amino acid sequence: CASSIPDRRGKPQHF.

This clonotype came up many times. The chain employs TRBV6-1 and TRBJ1-1, with D possibly being TRBD1 (6 bases). Per germline, CDR1 MNHNS and CDR2 SASEGT. The length of the CDR3 is 15 residues. V was trimmed by 7 bases and J by 3 bases, leaving 18 bases between them. The CDR3 spells CASTKGQGSYTEAFF. In DNA, the CDR3 is TGTGCCAGCACTAAGGGGCAGGGGTCTTACACTGAAGCTTTCTTT.

The chain carries TRBV11-2 and TRBJ2-1; no clear D. Between the trimmed V and J ends, which lost 5 bases and 8 bases, there was a span of 10 bases. Germline values: CDR1 SGHAT, CDR2 FQNNGV. The CDR3 has 12 amino acids. CDR3 in amino acids: CASSPATDEQFF. The CDR3 DNA follows: TGTGCCAGCAGCCCCGCCACAGATGAGCAGTTCTTC.